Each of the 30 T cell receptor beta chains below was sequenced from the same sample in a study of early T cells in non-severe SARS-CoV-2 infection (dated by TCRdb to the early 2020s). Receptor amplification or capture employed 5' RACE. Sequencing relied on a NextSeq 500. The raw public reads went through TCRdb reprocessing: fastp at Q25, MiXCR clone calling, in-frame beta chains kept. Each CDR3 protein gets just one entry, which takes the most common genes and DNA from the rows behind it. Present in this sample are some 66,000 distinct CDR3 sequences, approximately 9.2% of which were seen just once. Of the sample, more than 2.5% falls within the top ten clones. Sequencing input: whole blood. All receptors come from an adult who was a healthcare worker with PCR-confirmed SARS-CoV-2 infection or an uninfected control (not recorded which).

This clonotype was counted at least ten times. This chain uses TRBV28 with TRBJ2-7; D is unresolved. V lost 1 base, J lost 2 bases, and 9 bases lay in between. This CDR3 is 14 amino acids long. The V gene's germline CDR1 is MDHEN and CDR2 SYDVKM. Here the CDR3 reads CASSLSGDTYEQYF. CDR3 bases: TGTGCCAGCAGTTTATCAGGCGATACCTACGAGCAGTACTTC.

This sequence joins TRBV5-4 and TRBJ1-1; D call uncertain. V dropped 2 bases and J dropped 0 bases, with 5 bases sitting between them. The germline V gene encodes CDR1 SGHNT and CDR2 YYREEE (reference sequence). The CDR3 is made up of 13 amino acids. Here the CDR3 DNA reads TGTGCCAGCAGCTTCAGCATGAACACTGAAGCTTTCTTT. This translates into CASSFSMNTEAFF. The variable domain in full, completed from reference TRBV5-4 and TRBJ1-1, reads ETGVTQSPTHLIKTRGQQVTLRCSSQSGHNTVSWYQQALGQGPQFIFQYYREEENGRGNFPPRFSGLQFPNYSSELNVNALELDDSALYLCASSFSMNTEAFFGQGTRLTVV.

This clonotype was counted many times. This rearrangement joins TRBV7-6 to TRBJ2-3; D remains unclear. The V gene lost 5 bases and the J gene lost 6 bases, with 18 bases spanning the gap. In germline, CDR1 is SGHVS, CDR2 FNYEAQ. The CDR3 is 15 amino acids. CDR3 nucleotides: TGTGCCAGCAGCCCAGTGTTCCCCCCCGGGGATACGCAGTATTTT. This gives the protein CASSPVFPPGDTQYF.

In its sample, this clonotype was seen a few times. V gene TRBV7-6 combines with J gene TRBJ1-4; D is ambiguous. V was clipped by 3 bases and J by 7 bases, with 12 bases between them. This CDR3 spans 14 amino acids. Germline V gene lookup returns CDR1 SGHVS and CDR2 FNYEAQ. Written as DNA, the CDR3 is TGTGCCAGCAGCTTGGTGGGAGAAACTGAAAAACTGTTTTTT. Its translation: CASSLVGETEKLFF.

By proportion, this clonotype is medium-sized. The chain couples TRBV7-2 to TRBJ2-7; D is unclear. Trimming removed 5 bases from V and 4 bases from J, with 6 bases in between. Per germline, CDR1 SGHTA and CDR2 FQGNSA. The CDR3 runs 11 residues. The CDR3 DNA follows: TGTGCCAGCAGCGACCGATACGAGCAGTACTTC. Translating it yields CASSDRYEQYF.

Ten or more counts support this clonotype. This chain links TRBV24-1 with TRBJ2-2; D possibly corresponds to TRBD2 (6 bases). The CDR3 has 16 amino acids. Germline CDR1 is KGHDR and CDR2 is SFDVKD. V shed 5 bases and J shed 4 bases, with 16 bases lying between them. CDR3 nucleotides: TGTGCCACCAGTGGTCAGGAGGGAGTGGTCACCGGGGAGCTGTTTTTT. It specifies CATSGQEGVVTGELFF.

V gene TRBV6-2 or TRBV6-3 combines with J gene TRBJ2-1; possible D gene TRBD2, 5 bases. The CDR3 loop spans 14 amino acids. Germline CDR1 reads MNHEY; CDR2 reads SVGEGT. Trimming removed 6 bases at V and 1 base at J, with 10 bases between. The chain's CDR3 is CASSRSGSYNEQFF. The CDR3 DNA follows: TGTGCCAGCAGCCGGAGCGGTTCCTACAATGAGCAGTTCTTC.

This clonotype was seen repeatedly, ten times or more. The CDR3 DNA reads TGCAGTGCTTCTAGCGGGCACTACAATGAGCAGTTCTTC. It yields the protein CSASSGHYNEQFF. The gene calls are TRBV20-1 and TRBJ2-1; 8 bases map to TRBD2. V dropped 5 bases and J dropped 3; count of bases not matched to a gene: 3. This CDR3 comprises 13 residues. Per the germline V gene, CDR1 is DFQATT and CDR2 is SNEGSKA (reference sequence).

CDR3 sequence (DNA): TGTGCCAGCAGCTATTATTTGGATGAGCAGTTCTTC. Residues: CASSYYLDEQFF. V is TRBV12-3 or TRBV12-4 and J is TRBJ2-1; D not certain. Trimming removed 6 bases at V and 8 bases at J, with 11 bases between. The CDR3 sequence is 12 residues long.

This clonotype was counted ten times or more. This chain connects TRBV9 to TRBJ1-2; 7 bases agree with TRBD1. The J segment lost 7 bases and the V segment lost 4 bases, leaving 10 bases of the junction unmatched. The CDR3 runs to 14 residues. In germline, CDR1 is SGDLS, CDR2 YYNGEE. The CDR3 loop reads CASSPLDRAGGYTF. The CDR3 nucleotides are TGTGCCAGCAGCCCACTCGACAGGGCTGGTGGCTACACCTTC.

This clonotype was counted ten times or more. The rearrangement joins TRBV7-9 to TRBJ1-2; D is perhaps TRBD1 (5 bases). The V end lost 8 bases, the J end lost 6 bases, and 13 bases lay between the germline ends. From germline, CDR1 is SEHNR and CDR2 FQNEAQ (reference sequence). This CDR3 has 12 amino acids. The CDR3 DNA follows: TGTGCCAGCGGATGGGGGGTTCATGGCTACACCTTC. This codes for CASGWGVHGYTF.

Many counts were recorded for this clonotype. CDR3 loop: CASSQVLAGEGTSTDTQYF. The CDR3 DNA reads TGTGCCAGCAGCCAAGTACTAGCGGGAGAGGGTACTAGCACAGATACGCAGTATTTT. The chain joins TRBV4-2 to TRBJ2-3; 11 positions match TRBD2. The J segment lost 0 bases and the V segment lost 1 base, leaving 9 bases of the junction unmatched. The CDR3 totals 19 residues. From germline, CDR1 is LGHNA and CDR2 YNFKEQ.

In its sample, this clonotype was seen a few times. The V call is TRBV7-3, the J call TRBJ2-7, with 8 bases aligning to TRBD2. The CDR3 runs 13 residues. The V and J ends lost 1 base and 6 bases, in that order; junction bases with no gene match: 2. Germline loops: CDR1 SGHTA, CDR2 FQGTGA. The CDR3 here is CASSLMAGGEQYF. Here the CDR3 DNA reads TGTGCCAGCAGCTTAATGGCGGGGGGCGAGCAGTACTTC.

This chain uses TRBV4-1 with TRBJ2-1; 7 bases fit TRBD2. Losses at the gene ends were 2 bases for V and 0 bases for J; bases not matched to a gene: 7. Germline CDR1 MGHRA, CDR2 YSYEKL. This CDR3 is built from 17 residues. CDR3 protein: CASSQPPAGPSYNEQFF. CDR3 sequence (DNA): TGCGCCAGCAGCCAACCCCCAGCGGGACCCTCCTACAATGAGCAGTTCTTC.

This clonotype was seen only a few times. CDR3 coding DNA: TGTGCCACCAGTGATGCAACCGGGACAGTGAGCTACGAGCAGTACTTC. Translation gives CATSDATGTVSYEQYF. The genes are TRBV24-1 and TRBJ2-7, with TRBD1 identical over 7 bases. After removal of 3 bases from V and 3 bases from J, the junction contained 10 bases not matched to a gene. Germline loops: CDR1 KGHDR, CDR2 SFDVKD. The CDR3 runs 16 residues.

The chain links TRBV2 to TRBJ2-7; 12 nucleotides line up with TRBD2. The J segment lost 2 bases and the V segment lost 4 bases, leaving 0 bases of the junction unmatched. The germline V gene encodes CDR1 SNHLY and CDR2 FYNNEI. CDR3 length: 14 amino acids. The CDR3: CASSGLAGAYEQYF. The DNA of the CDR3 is TGTGCCAGCAGTGGACTAGCGGGGGCCTACGAGCAGTACTTC.

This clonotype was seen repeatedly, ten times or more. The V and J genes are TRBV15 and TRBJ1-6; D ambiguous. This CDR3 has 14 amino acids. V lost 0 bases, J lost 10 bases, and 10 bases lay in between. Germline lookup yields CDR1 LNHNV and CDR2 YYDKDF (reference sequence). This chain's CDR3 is CATSRETLQSPLHF. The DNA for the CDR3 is TGTGCCACCAGCAGAGAGACTCTCCAATCACCCCTCCACTTT.

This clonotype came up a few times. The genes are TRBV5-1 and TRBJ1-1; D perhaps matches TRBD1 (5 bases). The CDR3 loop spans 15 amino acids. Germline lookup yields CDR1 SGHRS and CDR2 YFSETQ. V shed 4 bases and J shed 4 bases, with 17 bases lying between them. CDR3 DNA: TGCGCCAGCAGCCCGGACGGGACTTCGGGCACTGAAGCTTTCTTT. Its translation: CASSPDGTSGTEAFF.

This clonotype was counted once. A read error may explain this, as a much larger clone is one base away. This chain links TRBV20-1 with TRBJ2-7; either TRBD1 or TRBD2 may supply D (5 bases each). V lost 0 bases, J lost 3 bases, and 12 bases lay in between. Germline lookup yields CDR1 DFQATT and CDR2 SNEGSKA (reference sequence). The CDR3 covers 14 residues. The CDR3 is CSARDLWDLYEQYF. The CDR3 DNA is TGCAGTGCTAGAGATCTGTGGGACCTCTACGAGCAGTACTTC.

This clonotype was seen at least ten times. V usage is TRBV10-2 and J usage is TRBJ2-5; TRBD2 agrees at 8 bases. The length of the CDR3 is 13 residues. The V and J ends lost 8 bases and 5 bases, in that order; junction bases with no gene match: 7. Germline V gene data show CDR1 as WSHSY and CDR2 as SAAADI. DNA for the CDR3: TGCGCCAGCCCGGGACTAGGGAGGGAGACCCAGTACTTC. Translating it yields CASPGLGRETQYF.

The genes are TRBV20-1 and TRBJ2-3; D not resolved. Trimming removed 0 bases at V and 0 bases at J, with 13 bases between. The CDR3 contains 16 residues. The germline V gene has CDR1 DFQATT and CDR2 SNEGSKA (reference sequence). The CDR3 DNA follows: TGCAGTGCTAGAGATAAAGTCTTCGGTAGCACAGATACGCAGTATTTT. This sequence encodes CSARDKVFGSTDTQYF.

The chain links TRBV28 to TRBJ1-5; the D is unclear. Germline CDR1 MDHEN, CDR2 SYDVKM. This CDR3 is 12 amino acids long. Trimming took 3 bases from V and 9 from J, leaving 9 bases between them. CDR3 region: CASSFTGMPQHF. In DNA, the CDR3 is TGTGCCAGCAGTTTTACGGGAATGCCCCAGCATTTT. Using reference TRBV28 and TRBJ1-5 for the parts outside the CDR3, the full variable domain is DVKVTQSSRYLVKRTGEKVFLECVQDMDHENMFWYRQDPGLGLRLIYFSYDVKMKEKGDIPEGYSVSREKKERFSLILESASTNQTSMYLCASSFTGMPQHFGDGTRLSIL.

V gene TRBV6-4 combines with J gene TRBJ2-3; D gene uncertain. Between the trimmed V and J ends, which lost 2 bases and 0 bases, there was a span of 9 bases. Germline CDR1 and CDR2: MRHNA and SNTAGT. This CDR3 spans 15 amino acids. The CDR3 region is CASSDRPASTDTQYF. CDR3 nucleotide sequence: TGTGCCAGCAGTGACCGCCCGGCTAGCACAGATACGCAGTATTTT.

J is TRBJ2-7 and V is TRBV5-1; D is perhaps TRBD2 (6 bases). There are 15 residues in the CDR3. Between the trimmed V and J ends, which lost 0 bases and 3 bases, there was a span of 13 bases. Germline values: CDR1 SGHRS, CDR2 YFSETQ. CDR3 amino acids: CASSLGVRRDYEQYF. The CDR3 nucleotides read TGCGCCAGCAGCTTGGGGGTCCGGCGGGACTACGAGCAGTACTTC.

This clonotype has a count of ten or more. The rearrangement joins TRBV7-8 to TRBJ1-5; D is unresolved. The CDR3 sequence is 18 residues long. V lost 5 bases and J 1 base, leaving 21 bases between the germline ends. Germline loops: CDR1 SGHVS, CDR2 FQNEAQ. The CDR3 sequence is CASSKTDLPLGSNQPQHF. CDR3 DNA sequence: TGTGCCAGCAGCAAGACGGATTTGCCCCTGGGCAGCAATCAGCCCCAGCATTTT.

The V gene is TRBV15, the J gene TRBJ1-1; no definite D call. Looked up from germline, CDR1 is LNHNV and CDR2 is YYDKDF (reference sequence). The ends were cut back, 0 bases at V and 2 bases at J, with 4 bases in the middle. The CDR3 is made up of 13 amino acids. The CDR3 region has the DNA TGTGCCACCAGCAGAGATCCCAACACTGAAGCTTTCTTT. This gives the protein CATSRDPNTEAFF.

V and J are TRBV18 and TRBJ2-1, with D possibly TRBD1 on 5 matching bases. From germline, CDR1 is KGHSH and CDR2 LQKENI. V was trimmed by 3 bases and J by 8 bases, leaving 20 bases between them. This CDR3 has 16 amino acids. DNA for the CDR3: TGTGCCAGCTCACCCACCGCCCAGGGCTCAAATGATGAGCAGTTCTTC. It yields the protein CASSPTAQGSNDEQFF.

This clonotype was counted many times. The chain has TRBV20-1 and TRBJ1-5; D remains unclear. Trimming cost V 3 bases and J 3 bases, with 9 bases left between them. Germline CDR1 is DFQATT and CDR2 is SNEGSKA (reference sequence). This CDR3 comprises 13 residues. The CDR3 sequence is CSASDGVNQPQHF. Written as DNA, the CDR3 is TGCAGTGCTAGCGACGGAGTCAATCAGCCCCAGCATTTT.

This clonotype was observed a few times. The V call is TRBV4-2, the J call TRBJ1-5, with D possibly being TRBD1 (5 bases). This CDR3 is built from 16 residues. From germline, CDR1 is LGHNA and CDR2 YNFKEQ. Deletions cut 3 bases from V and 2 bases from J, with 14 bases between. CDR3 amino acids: CASSQRGGVGNQPQHF. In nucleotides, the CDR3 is TGTGCCAGCAGCCAGAGGGGCGGTGTCGGCAATCAGCCCCAGCATTTT.

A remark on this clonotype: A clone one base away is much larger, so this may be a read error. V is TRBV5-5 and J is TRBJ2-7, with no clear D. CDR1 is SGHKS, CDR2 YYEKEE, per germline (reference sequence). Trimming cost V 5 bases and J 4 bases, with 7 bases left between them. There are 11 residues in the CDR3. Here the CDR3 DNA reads TGTGCCAGCAGTTCAATGTACGAGCAGTACTTC. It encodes CASSSMYEQYF. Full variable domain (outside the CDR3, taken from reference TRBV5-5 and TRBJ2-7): DAGVTQSPTHLIKTRGQQVTLRCSPISGHKSVSWYQQVLGQGPQFIFQYYEKEERGRGNFPDRFSARQFPNYSSELNVNALLLGDSALYLCASSSMYEQYFGPGTRLTVT.